The clone carrying this TCR beta chain was recorded a few times. Its antigen is undetermined. This sample includes further DNA sequences coding for the same CDR3. Expressed TCRB transcripts were sequenced because the isolated RNA had all been reverse transcribed beforehand. TCRdb keeps only in-frame clones here, not all; method: immunoSEQ multiplex PCR. The table shows 600,000 to 650,000 clones, with around 15% occurring only once. This sample was taken from a study of beta chain features in type 1 diabetes. Findings and caveats of the study: There was a moderate but significant shortening of TCRB CDR3s in all four CD4+ subsets of Type 1 diabetes patients.

Germline trimming cut 6 bases from V and 2 bases from J; bases unmatched to any gene: 3. The CDR3 sequence is 15 residues long. CDR1 and CDR2 (germline): MDHEN, SYDVKM. The sequenced sample consisted of naive CD4+ T cells from blood. The chain recombines TRBV28 with TRBJ2-4, with 11 bases aligning to TRBD2. This sequence was found in a man aged 18 to 29 in good health. CDR3 DNA sequence: TGTGCCAGCAGCCTAGCGGGAGGCACCAAAAACATTCAGTACTTC. Protein product: CASSLAGGTKNIQYF. The whole variable domain, filled in from reference TRBV28 and TRBJ2-4, reads DVKVTQSSRYLVKRTGEKVFLECVQDMDHENMFWYRQDPGLGLRLIYFSYDVKMKEKGDIPEGYSVSREKKERFSLILESASTNQTSMYLCASSLAGGTKNIQYFGAGTRLSVL.